The 22 T cell receptor beta chains reported below all come from one sample, sequenced in a study of CD4+ T cells in melanoma. The protocol was immunoSEQ multiplex PCR, while the TCRdb copy is restricted to in-frame clones and leaves out a portion. The sample records 90,000 to 130,000 clones, around 93% being singletons. Sequenced input: peripheral blood. Receptors were obtained from a human donor with melanoma.

This chain joins TRBV7-6 and TRBJ1-1; 9 positions match TRBD1. Germline CDR1 is SGHVS and CDR2 is FNYEAQ. CDR3 length equals 16 residues. Trimming at V came to 4 bases and at J to 2 bases, leaving 8 bases not matched to a gene. As DNA, the CDR3 is TGTGCCAGCAGCTCCGGGACAGGGTTTTATAACACTGAAGCTTTCTTT. Translated: CASSSGTGFYNTEAFF.

V usage is TRBV5-1 and J usage is TRBJ1-6; TRBD1 matches 8 bases. This CDR3 comprises 17 residues. J lost 10 bases, V lost 0 bases, and 12 bases had no gene match. The germline V gene has CDR1 SGHRS and CDR2 YFSETQ. DNA for the CDR3: TGCGCCAGCAGCTTGGTAGGGGCCGGGACAGGTGACTCACCCCTCCACTTT. Encoded protein: CASSLVGAGTGDSPLHF.

The rearrangement joins TRBV18 to TRBJ1-4; 7 positions match TRBD1. J lost 10 bases, V lost 0 bases, and 17 bases had no gene match. Per germline, CDR1 KGHSH and CDR2 LQKENI. CDR3 size: 18 residues. Here the CDR3 reads CASSPPGQGAGGRRKLFF. CDR3 nucleotide sequence: TGTGCCAGCTCACCACCGGGGCAGGGTGCAGGGGGAAGAAGAAAACTGTTTTTT.

The CDR3: CASSSRGTRDTQYF. DNA for the CDR3: TGTGCCAGCAGTTCCCGGGGGACCAGGGATACGCAGTATTTT. The chain employs TRBV11-2 and TRBJ2-3; the D gene is possibly TRBD2 (6 bases). This CDR3 is built from 14 residues. V was trimmed by 6 bases and J by 6 bases, leaving 16 bases between them. Germline V gives CDR1 SGHAT, CDR2 FQNNGV.

The rearrangement uses TRBV19 and TRBJ2-6; D possibly corresponds to TRBD1 (6 bases). Trimming removed 5 bases from V and 4 bases from J, with 12 bases in between. The CDR3 has 15 residues. Per germline, CDR1 LNHDA and CDR2 SQIVND (reference sequence). CDR3 DNA: TGTGCCAGTAGTGCAAACAGGGACGGGGCCAACGTCCTGACTTTC. Its translation: CASSANRDGANVLTF.

The chain is built from TRBV19 and TRBJ1-4; no clear D. This CDR3 has 14 amino acids. V lost 3 bases, J lost 11 bases, and 16 bases lay in between. The germline CDR1 and CDR2 sequences are LNHDA and SQIVND (reference sequence). DNA of the CDR3: TGTGCCAGTAGTATGAGCGTAGCGGATCGCAAACTGTTTTTT. Protein product: CASSMSVADRKLFF.

The V and J genes are TRBV29-1 and TRBJ2-5; TRBD1 aligns across 9 bases. The J call may be mistaken, given a closer DNA end match to TRBJ2-7. Germline CDR1 SQVTM, CDR2 ANQGSEA. The length of the CDR3 is 14 residues. The CDR3 coding sequence is TGCAGCGTTCCAACAGGGGGCGCGTCCTACGAGCAGTACTTC. Translation: CSVPTGGASYEQYF.

The chain carries TRBV7-8 and TRBJ2-2, with 8 bases lining up with TRBD1. Germline CDR1 reads SGHVS; CDR2 reads FQNEAQ. The CDR3 has 15 amino acids. J gave up 3 bases and V 5 bases, and 5 bases lay outside the gene matches. The CDR3 region is CASSPRTGHTGELFF. CDR3 bases: TGTGCCAGCAGCCCCAGGACAGGGCACACCGGGGAGCTGTTTTTT.

The chain recombines TRBV7-9 with TRBJ1-4; TRBD1 might be the D (5 bases). There are 14 residues in the CDR3. The ends were cut back, 1 base at V and 7 bases at J, with 10 bases in the middle. Germline V lookup: CDR1 SEHNR, CDR2 FQNEAQ (reference sequence). The DNA for the CDR3 is TGTGCCAGCAGCTTAGTCGGGGGTGGTGAAAAACTGTTTTTT. It yields the protein CASSLVGGGEKLFF.

This chain uses TRBV10-3 with TRBJ2-7; 7 bases map to TRBD2. Germline values: CDR1 ENHRY, CDR2 SYGVKD. The CDR3 extends over 13 amino acids. Trimming cost V 6 bases and J 3 bases; bases outside gene matches: 5. CDR3 region: CAIREAGRYEQYF. In nucleotides, the CDR3 is TGTGCCATCAGGGAAGCGGGGCGCTACGAGCAGTACTTC.

The rearrangement links TRBV6-5 to TRBJ2-3; D is possibly TRBD2 (5 bases). Germline-derived CDR1 and CDR2 are MNHEY and SVGAGI. This CDR3 spans 12 amino acids. V shed 4 bases and J shed 7 bases, with 9 bases lying between them. In nucleotides, the CDR3 is TGTGCCAGCAGTTCCTCGGGGTATACGCAGTATTTT. Its protein is CASSSSGYTQYF.

The rearrangement uses TRBV7-8 and TRBJ1-1; 10 nucleotides line up with TRBD1. In germline, CDR1 is SGHVS, CDR2 FQNEAQ. The CDR3 sequence is 16 residues long. J gave up 5 bases and V 1 base, and 7 bases lay outside the gene matches. The CDR3, as DNA: TGTGCCAGCAGCTTAGTAGGGAGGGACAGGGGAACTGAAGCTTTCTTT. It specifies CASSLVGRDRGTEAFF.

The CDR3: CASSFGGRTEAFF. CDR3 nucleotide sequence: TGTGCCAGCAGCTTTGGAGGGAGAACTGAAGCTTTCTTT. The chain combines TRBV7-9 with TRBJ1-1; D remains unclear. V dropped 3 bases and J dropped 5 bases, with 10 bases sitting between them. The CDR3 loop spans 13 amino acids. CDR1 SEHNR and CDR2 FQNEAQ come from the germline V gene (reference sequence).

The V and J genes are TRBV7-2 and TRBJ2-7; unclear D gene. The germline V gene has CDR1 SGHTA and CDR2 FQGNSA. V lost 5 bases to trimming and J lost 2 bases, with 10 bases between them. The CDR3 spans 13 residues. The CDR3 sequence: CASSQGITYEQYF. For the CDR3, the DNA is TGTGCCAGCAGCCAAGGTATCACCTACGAGCAGTACTTC.

This chain joins TRBV5-4 and TRBJ1-1, with D unresolved. The germline V and J ends were trimmed by 0 bases and 1 base, with 7 bases remaining between them. The CDR3 extends over 14 amino acids. Per germline, CDR1 SGHNT and CDR2 YYREEE (reference sequence). CDR3 in amino acids: CASSLDLGNTEAFF. The CDR3 nucleotides read TGTGCCAGCAGCTTGGATTTGGGGAACACTGAAGCTTTCTTT.

This rearrangement joins TRBV19 to TRBJ1-5; 8 bases map to TRBD1. After removal of 3 bases from V and 6 bases from J, the junction contained 4 bases not matched to a gene. Germline V gene data show CDR1 as LNHDA and CDR2 as SQIVND (reference sequence). This CDR3 is 14 amino acids long. The CDR3 region has the DNA TGTGCCAGTAGTATGCAGGGGGCTGGTCAGCCCCAGCATTTT. This translates into CASSMQGAGQPQHF.

DNA of the CDR3: TGTGCCAGCAGTTTACCAACTACAGAAGCTTTCTTT. Protein sequence: CASSLPTTEAFF. The V call is TRBV28, the J call TRBJ1-1; D remains ambiguous. V was clipped by 2 bases and J by 8 bases, with 9 bases between them. This CDR3 comprises 12 residues. CDR1 and CDR2 from the germline V gene are MDHEN and SYDVKM.

V is TRBV27 and J is TRBJ1-5; D may be TRBD1 (6 bases). Between the trimmed V and J ends, which lost 6 bases and 2 bases, there was a span of 11 bases. Germline values: CDR1 MNHEY, CDR2 SMNVEV (reference sequence). The CDR3 runs to 14 residues. The CDR3 sequence is CASRRTVGNQPQHF. CDR3 sequence (DNA): TGTGCCAGCAGAAGGACAGTTGGCAATCAGCCCCAGCATTTT.

This clone was seen just once. The chain has TRBV10-2 and TRBJ2-6; D is possibly TRBD1 or TRBD2 (6 bases each). Germline loops: CDR1 WSHSY, CDR2 SAAADI. This CDR3 spans 16 amino acids. Trimming left V 3 bases short and J 4 bases short, with 13 bases between. As DNA, the CDR3 is TGCGCCAGCAGTGAACCCCCGGGGGCCGGGGCCAACGTCCTGACTTTC. It codes for CASSEPPGAGANVLTF.

The chain combines TRBV6-6 with TRBJ1-5; D ambiguous. V lost 2 bases and J lost 6, with 5 bases in between. This CDR3 has 12 amino acids. Germline V gene sequence: CDR1 MNHNY, CDR2 SVGAGI (reference sequence). The DNA of the CDR3 is TGTGCCAGCAGTTACGCCGGTCAGCCCCAGCATTTT. Translated: CASSYAGQPQHF.

The V gene is TRBV5-6, the J gene TRBJ2-6; D is uncertain. The V end lost 4 bases, the J end lost 11 bases, and 7 bases lay between the germline ends. In germline, CDR1 is SGHDT, CDR2 YYEEEE. The CDR3 covers 11 residues. The CDR3 coding sequence is TGTGCCAGCAGCCGGGCATACGTCCTGACTTTC. Translating gives CASSRAYVLTF.

The rearrangement joins TRBV19 to TRBJ2-4; D might be TRBD1 or TRBD2, each matching 5 bases. The CDR3 is 18 residues long. Trimming removed 3 bases from V and 1 base from J, with 19 bases in between. Per the germline V gene, CDR1 is LNHDA and CDR2 is SQIVND (reference sequence). Written as DNA, the CDR3 is TGTGCCAGTAGTATCGACGGGACCGCCATTATGGCCAAAAACATTCAGTACTTC. Translation gives CASSIDGTAIMAKNIQYF.